The entry that follows covers one T cell receptor beta chain sequence. Its antigen remains unknown. TCRdb itself ran the reads through MiXCR, one entry per CDR3 protein. The sample carries 150,000 to 200,000 distinct CDR3 sequences, about 22% recorded once. The germline gives CDR1 SGDLS, CDR2 YYNGEE. V was pared by 3 bases and J by 0 bases, with 8 bases of the junction left unmatched. CDR3 length: 17 residues. The sample originates from a study of T cell repertoires in cytomegalovirus infection. The chain is built from TRBV9 and TRBJ2-1; 8 bases line up with TRBD2. Sample: CD8+ T cells from cultured PBMCs, taken from culture after CMV antigen stimulation. This TCR was recovered from a human donor in good health (CMV status not recorded). Some clones in this sample may be carry-over from other donors' samples. The CDR3, as DNA: TGTGCCAGCAGCGGGGGAGGTCGGGGGGGCTCCTACAATGAGCAGTTCTTC. It translates to CASSGGGRGGSYNEQFF. Complete variable domain (other parts from reference TRBV9 and TRBJ2-1): DSGVTQTPKHLITATGQRVTLRCSPRSGDLSVYWYQQSLDQGLQFLIQYYNGEERAKGNILERFSAQQFPDLHSELNLSSLELGDSALYFCASSGGGRGGSYNEQFFGPGTRLTVL.